The present TCR beta chain was sequenced within a study of blood T cell repertoires in COVID-19. V shed 9 bases and J shed 4 bases, with 7 bases lying between them. This CDR3 has 10 residues. The germline CDR1 and CDR2 sequences are SNHLY and FYNNEI. Produced via immunoSEQ multiplex PCR; TCRdb's table is partial and in-frame only. The sample lists fewer than 200,000 clones, around 90% occurring once. This clone was observed once. The sample carries other DNA sequences with the same CDR3. The TCR comes from a man in his late teens or twenties with COVID-19, enrolled during active disease. Sequencing used peripheral blood. This chain joins TRBV2 and TRBJ2-7; D gene uncertain. This CDR3 reads CASTGYEQYF. CDR3 sequence (DNA): TGTGCCAGTACCGGGTACGAGCAGTACTTC.